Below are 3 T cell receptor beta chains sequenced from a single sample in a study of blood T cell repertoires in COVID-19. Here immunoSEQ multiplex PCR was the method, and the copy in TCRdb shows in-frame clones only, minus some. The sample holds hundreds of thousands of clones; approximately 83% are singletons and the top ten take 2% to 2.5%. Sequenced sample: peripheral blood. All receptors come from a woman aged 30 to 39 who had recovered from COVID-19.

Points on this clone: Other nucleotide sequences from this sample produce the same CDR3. The CDR3 loop is CASSPSTDTQYF. The CDR3 DNA sequence: TGTGCCAGCAGCCCAAGCACAGATACGCAGTATTTT. This rearrangement joins TRBV7-9 to TRBJ2-3; no firm D call. This CDR3 spans 12 amino acids. Trimming shortened V by 5 bases and J by 0 bases, and 3 bases separated the two germline ends. Germline CDR1 reads SEHNR; CDR2 reads FQNEAQ (reference sequence).

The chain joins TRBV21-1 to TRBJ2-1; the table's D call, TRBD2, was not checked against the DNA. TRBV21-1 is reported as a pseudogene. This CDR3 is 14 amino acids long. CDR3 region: CARRLAGSYNEQFF. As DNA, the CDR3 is TGTGCCAGAAGACTAGCGGGCTCCTACAATGAGCAGTTCTTC.

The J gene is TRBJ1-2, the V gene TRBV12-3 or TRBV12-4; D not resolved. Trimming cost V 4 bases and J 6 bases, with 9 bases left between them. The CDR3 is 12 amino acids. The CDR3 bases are TGTGCCAGCAGTTCGACCCAGGATGGCTACACCTTC. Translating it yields CASSSTQDGYTF.